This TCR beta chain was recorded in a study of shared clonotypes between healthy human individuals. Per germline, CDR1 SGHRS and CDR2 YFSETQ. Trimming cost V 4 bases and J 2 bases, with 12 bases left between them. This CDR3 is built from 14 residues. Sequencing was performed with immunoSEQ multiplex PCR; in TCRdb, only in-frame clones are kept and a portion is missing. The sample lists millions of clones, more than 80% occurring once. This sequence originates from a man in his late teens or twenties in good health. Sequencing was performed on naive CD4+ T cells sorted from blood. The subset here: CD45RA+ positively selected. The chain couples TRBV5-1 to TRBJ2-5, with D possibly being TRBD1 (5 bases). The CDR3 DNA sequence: TGCGCCAGCAGCGCCCAGGGTAGACAAGAGACCCAGTACTTC. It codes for CASSAQGRQETQYF.